This TCR beta chain appears in the sequencing data of a study of T cells after yellow fever vaccination. Study conclusions and caveats: Just a small share of clonotypes turned up in the CD4 compartment as well as the CD8 compartment. The study noted that FACS-sorted repertoires could contain abundant clonotypes contaminating from the bulk population. Clones from primary vaccination mostly reappeared after the booster (about 97% CD4, approximately 91% CD8).

In making TCR cDNA, 5'RACE template switching added a universal primer site and UMIs to it. Each CDR3 protein is one row after TCRdb ran MiXCR on the 5' RACE reads. The sample holds about 94,000 distinct CDR3 sequences, about 8.8% seen once. The CDR3 is 11 amino acids. Germline CDR1 MNHEY, CDR2 SVGEGT. V was shortened by 6 bases and J by 5 bases, with 8 bases between the two germline ends. The rearrangement joins TRBV6-2 or TRBV6-3 to TRBJ2-7, with no clear D. Here the sequenced sample was CD8+ T cells not binding an NS4B(214-222) dextramer, sorted from PBMCs, taken around 15 days after the first yellow fever vaccination. The TCR was taken from a young man who received the YFV17D yellow fever vaccine. The CDR3 DNA follows: TGTGCCAGCAGACTCGCCGACGAGCAGTACTTC. Its translation: CASRLADEQYF.